What follows are 30 T cell receptor beta chains derived from one specimen sequenced in a study of blood T cell repertoires in COVID-19. The data were produced by immunoSEQ multiplex PCR, yet TCRdb's version contains in-frame clones alone and is incomplete. The sample carries 130,000 to 150,000 clones, roughly 90% recorded once. Sequenced sample: peripheral blood. The receptor source for this set is a human donor in a cohort sampled during active COVID-19.

The V gene is TRBV2, the J gene TRBJ1-6; tentative D call: TRBD1 (6 bases). The germline V gene encodes CDR1 SNHLY and CDR2 FYNNEI. CDR3 size: 14 residues. Trimming pared 5 bases from V and 8 bases from J, leaving 13 bases between. CDR3 protein: CASSSDRLYSPLHF. Written as DNA, the CDR3 is TGTGCCAGCAGTTCGGACAGACTCTATTCACCCCTCCACTTT.

This chain connects TRBV7-2 to TRBJ2-3; 8 nucleotides agree with TRBD2. Germline lookup yields CDR1 SGHTA and CDR2 FQGNSA. With V trimmed by 3 bases and J by 1 base, 0 bases remained unmatched. CDR3 length: 14 residues. CDR3 nucleotide sequence: TGTGCCAGCAGCTTCGGGGGGGGCACAGATACGCAGTATTTT. Translation gives CASSFGGGTDTQYF.

V and J are TRBV27 and TRBJ1-6; 7 bases agree with TRBD1. V lost 7 bases and J lost 9; bases outside the gene matches: 9. Germline V CDR1 and CDR2: MNHEY, SMNVEV (reference sequence). This CDR3 contains 14 residues. In DNA form, the CDR3 reads TGTGCCAGCATGCTGACAGGGATAGGTTCACCCCTCCACTTT. Translated: CASMLTGIGSPLHF.

The chain has TRBV5-6 and TRBJ2-5, with 13 bases matching TRBD2. The CDR3 has 16 amino acids. J was trimmed by 2 bases and V by 1 base; bases with no gene match: 2. Germline V gives CDR1 SGHDT, CDR2 YYEEEE. CDR3: CASSLRLAGGQETQYF. CDR3 in DNA: TGTGCCAGCAGCTTGCGACTAGCGGGGGGACAAGAGACCCAGTACTTC.

This chain connects TRBV6-5 to TRBJ2-7; TRBD1 matches 7 bases. Germline CDR1 reads MNHEY; CDR2 reads SVGAGI. Trimming removed 2 bases from V and 0 bases from J; junction bases left unmatched: 4. The CDR3 has 15 residues. The DNA for the CDR3 is TGTGCCAGCAGTTACCGGCAGGGGGACTCCTACGAGCAGTACTTC. Translation gives CASSYRQGDSYEQYF.

The chain employs TRBV14 and TRBJ1-1; unclear D gene. V was shortened by 2 bases and J by 4 bases, with 8 bases between the two germline ends. CDR1 and CDR2 (germline): SGHDN, FVKESK. The CDR3 has 13 residues. CDR3: CASSQFRGTEAFF. In DNA form, the CDR3 reads TGTGCCAGCAGCCAATTCCGGGGCACTGAAGCTTTCTTT.

The rearrangement joins TRBV9 to TRBJ1-1, with 7 bases aligning to TRBD1. Germline V gives CDR1 SGDLS, CDR2 YYNGEE. The CDR3 runs to 16 residues. J lost 4 bases, V lost 0 bases, and 9 bases had no gene match. The chain's CDR3 is CASSVVLTGSSTEAFF. The CDR3 DNA sequence: TGTGCCAGCAGCGTAGTACTGACAGGGAGTTCCACTGAAGCTTTCTTT.

This clone was recorded only once. The chain combines TRBV30 with TRBJ1-5; 12 bases are a match to TRBD1. Germline CDR1 is GTSNPN and CDR2 is SVGIG (reference sequence). The CDR3 consists of 15 residues. With V trimmed by 2 bases and J by 4 bases, 3 bases remained unmatched. The DNA for the CDR3 is TGTGCCTGGAGTCGGGACAGGGGGCCAAATCAGCCCCAGCATTTT. Translation: CAWSRDRGPNQPQHF.

This sequence joins TRBV1 and TRBJ1-3; the table's D call, TRBD1, has no DNA check behind it. TRBV1 is assigned pseudogene status. The CDR3 consists of 16 residues. CDR3 bases: TGCACCAGCAGCCGACACGGGACAGGGTCTGGAAACACCATATATTTT. Amino acids: CTSSRHGTGSGNTIYF.

This clone was detected only once. The chain combines TRBV6-4 with TRBJ2-1; 10 bases align to TRBD2. Germline V gene sequence: CDR1 MRHNA, CDR2 SNTAGT. V trimming: 6 bases; J trimming: 8 bases; junction bases outside the gene matches: 10. This CDR3 spans 15 amino acids. CDR3 loop: CASRGLAGGVHEQFF. The CDR3 DNA reads as TGTGCCAGCAGAGGATTAGCGGGGGGTGTGCATGAGCAGTTCTTC.

V is TRBV5-1 and J is TRBJ2-2, with TRBD1 as a possible D gene (7 bases). The ends were cut back, 4 bases at V and 1 base at J, with 11 bases in the middle. The CDR3 is 15 residues long. CDR1 and CDR2 from the germline V gene are SGHRS and YFSETQ. In DNA, the CDR3 is TGCGCCAGCAGCGCGGGACAGAGGAACACCGGGGAGCTGTTTTTT. Protein: CASSAGQRNTGELFF.

V is TRBV5-4 and J is TRBJ2-6; tentatively, D is TRBD1 (6 bases). Looked up from germline, CDR1 is SGHNT and CDR2 is YYREEE (reference sequence). Trimming cost V 4 bases and J 2 bases, with 13 bases left between them. CDR3 length: 16 amino acids. This CDR3 reads CASSAPRGTGANVLTF. CDR3 in DNA: TGTGCCAGCAGCGCCCCCAGGGGTACTGGGGCCAACGTCCTGACTTTC.

The V gene is TRBV13, the J gene TRBJ2-7; a weak D match, TRBD2 (7 bases). CDR1 is PRHDT, CDR2 FYEKMQ, per germline (reference sequence). This CDR3 has 15 amino acids. V lost 5 bases to trimming and J lost 4 bases, with 18 bases between them. The CDR3 loop reads CASSPKGGARYEQYF. The DNA for the CDR3 is TGTGCCAGCAGCCCCAAGGGGGGGGCAAGATACGAGCAGTACTTC.

J is TRBJ1-1 and V is TRBV11-3; the D is unclear. This CDR3 has 15 residues. The germline CDR1 and CDR2 sequences are SGHNT and YENEEA. V lost 4 bases to trimming and J lost 3 bases, with 15 bases between them. The DNA for the CDR3 is TGTGCCAGCAGCTATTTGGATAAGAGGGACACTGAAGCTTTCTTT. As protein: CASSYLDKRDTEAFF.

The chain recombines TRBV7-9 with TRBJ2-5; TRBD2 aligns across 8 bases. V shed 0 bases, J shed 2 bases, and the junction held 5 bases outside the gene matches. The CDR3 spans 16 residues. From germline, CDR1 is SEHNR and CDR2 FQNEAQ (reference sequence). The CDR3 nucleotides read TGTGCCAGCAGCTTAGCAAAGCGGGGGTCACAAGAGACCCAGTACTTC. Encoded protein: CASSLAKRGSQETQYF.

This clone has just one count. The chain uses TRBV2 and TRBJ2-5; D unclear. Trimming left V 6 bases short and J 0 bases short, with 5 bases between. Germline values: CDR1 SNHLY, CDR2 FYNNEI. The CDR3 sequence is 12 residues long. In DNA, the CDR3 is TGTGCCAGCAGGTCAGACCAAGAGACCCAGTACTTC. Translation: CASRSDQETQYF.

The rearrangement joins TRBV4-2 to TRBJ2-5, with a tentative D call TRBD2 (7 bases). This CDR3 region has 16 residues. CDR1 is LGHNA, CDR2 YNFKEQ, per germline. The V end lost 0 bases, the J end lost 3 bases, and 14 bases lay between the germline ends. CDR3 sequence (DNA): TGTGCCAGCAGCCAAGAGGTACGAGGGGGGGAAGAGACCCAGTACTTC. This encodes CASSQEVRGGEETQYF.

The chain joins TRBV23-1 to TRBJ1-1; a weak D match, TRBD1 (6 bases). TRBV23-1 qualifies as an ORF whose function is uncertain. The CDR3 extends over 19 amino acids. The V and J ends lost 0 bases and 5 bases respectively, with 25 bases between them. CDR3: CASSQSSEGHHRDRTEAFF. In DNA form, the CDR3 reads TGCGCCAGCAGTCAATCTTCTGAGGGACACCACCGCGACAGGACTGAAGCTTTCTTT.

The chain uses TRBV7-2 and TRBJ1-2, with 8 bases lining up with TRBD1. Germline CDR1 is SGHTA and CDR2 is FQGNSA. J was trimmed by 2 bases and V by 5 bases; bases with no gene match: 7. The CDR3 extends over 15 amino acids. The CDR3 sequence is CASSPRTGRNYGYTF. Here the CDR3 DNA reads TGTGCCAGCAGCCCCCGGACAGGGAGGAACTATGGCTACACCTTC.

This sequence joins TRBV18 and TRBJ1-3; D uncertain. The V gene lost 0 bases and the J gene lost 0 bases, with 6 bases spanning the gap. Per the germline V gene, CDR1 is KGHSH and CDR2 is LQKENI. The CDR3 is 15 amino acids. The CDR3 bases are TGTGCCAGCTCACCACCGAGCAACTCTGGAAACACCATATATTTT. Translated, it gives CASSPPSNSGNTIYF.

The chain is built from TRBV5-1 and TRBJ2-5; TRBD1 aligns across 8 bases. Germline CDR1 reads SGHRS; CDR2 reads YFSETQ. The CDR3 is 15 amino acids. Trimming at V came to 3 bases and at J to 4 bases, leaving 8 bases not matched to a gene. The CDR3 DNA reads as TGCGCCAGCAGCTCTCCAGGGGGCAGCGGAGAGACCCAGTACTTC. Translating it yields CASSSPGGSGETQYF.

The chain links TRBV29-1 to TRBJ1-1; a weak D match, TRBD1 (6 bases). Per germline, CDR1 SQVTM and CDR2 ANQGSEA. CDR3 size: 13 residues. The germline V and J ends were trimmed by 5 bases and 1 base, with 11 bases remaining between them. The CDR3 here is CSVRGGGNTEAFF. CDR3 DNA sequence: TGCAGCGTTCGCGGGGGCGGGAACACTGAAGCTTTCTTT.

This clone appeared a single time. V gene TRBV13 combines with J gene TRBJ2-3; 15 bases agree with TRBD2. This CDR3 comprises 15 residues. Germline V gene lookup returns CDR1 PRHDT and CDR2 FYEKMQ (reference sequence). V trimming: 4 bases; J trimming: 5 bases; junction bases outside the gene matches: 1. The CDR3 loop is CASSWGLAGGDTQYF. The DNA of the CDR3 is TGTGCCAGCAGCTGGGGACTAGCGGGGGGAGATACGCAGTATTTT.

The chain uses TRBV5-5 and TRBJ1-1; D may be TRBD1 (6 bases). This CDR3 has 16 residues. The V end was cut by 4 bases, the J end by 0 bases, with 16 bases between. The V gene's germline CDR1 is SGHKS and CDR2 YYEKEE (reference sequence). CDR3 region: CASSIRQARMNTEAFF. CDR3 in DNA: TGTGCCAGCAGCATACGACAGGCGCGGATGAACACTGAAGCTTTCTTT.

In nucleotides, the CDR3 is TGTGCCATCAGTGAGTCCGCACAGGGACGCTATGGCTACACCTTC. Protein: CAISESAQGRYGYTF. The rearrangement links TRBV10-3 to TRBJ1-2; D may be TRBD1 (6 bases). V lost 0 bases, J lost 4 bases, and 12 bases lay in between. The CDR3 covers 15 residues. Germline V gene lookup returns CDR1 ENHRY and CDR2 SYGVKD.

The chain combines TRBV27 with TRBJ2-7; TRBD2 agrees at 9 bases. CDR3 length equals 15 residues. Germline V lookup: CDR1 MNHEY, CDR2 SMNVEV (reference sequence). Losses at the gene ends were 2 bases for V and 2 bases for J; bases not matched to a gene: 4. CDR3 region: CASSLGASGAYEQYF. CDR3 nucleotide sequence: TGTGCCAGCAGTTTAGGGGCTAGCGGGGCCTACGAGCAGTACTTC.

The rearrangement joins TRBV25-1 to TRBJ2-2; 10 nucleotides match TRBD2. The CDR3 extends over 18 amino acids. Germline V gene sequence: CDR1 MGHDK, CDR2 SYGVNS. V dropped 2 bases and J dropped 1; count of bases not matched to a gene: 7. The chain's CDR3 is CASSEGSGGSWNTGELFF. Written as DNA, the CDR3 is TGTGCCAGCAGTGAAGGTAGCGGGGGGTCGTGGAACACCGGGGAGCTGTTTTTT.

The rearrangement joins TRBV18 to TRBJ1-1, with 7 nucleotides matching TRBD1. The ends lost 2 bases at V and 1 base at J; junction bases unmatched: 4. The germline V gene has CDR1 KGHSH and CDR2 LQKENI. CDR3 length: 15 amino acids. The CDR3 reads CASSPGTDKNTEAFF. The CDR3 nucleotides read TGTGCCAGCTCACCAGGGACAGACAAGAACACTGAAGCTTTCTTT.

This clone has a handful of counts. The V and J genes are TRBV5-1 and TRBJ2-3; no firm D call. Germline V gives CDR1 SGHRS, CDR2 YFSETQ. This CDR3 spans 14 amino acids. Deletions cut 0 bases from V and 2 bases from J, with 7 bases between. Here the CDR3 DNA reads TGCGCCAGCAGCTTGGAACAGTTCACAGATACGCAGTATTTT. Its protein product is CASSLEQFTDTQYF.

The chain combines TRBV3-1 (or the pseudogene TRBV3-2) with TRBJ1-3, with unresolved D. CDR3 length equals 13 residues. Germline V lookup: CDR1 LGHDT, CDR2 YNNKEL (reference sequence). Trimming removed 4 bases from V and 7 bases from J, with 11 bases in between. The CDR3 sequence: CASSPDIPNTIYF. The CDR3 DNA is TGTGCCAGCAGCCCCGACATCCCCAACACCATATATTTT.